This T cell receptor beta chain was identified during a study of OX40 agonist ivuxolimab in advanced cancers. Study information: The dose-escalation cohort had hepatocellular carcinoma, melanoma, renal cell or head and neck cancer. General study points: Partial responders at 0.1-3.0 mg/kg showed near-lowest clonal expansion. Dosing at 0.1 to 3.0 mg/kg was accompanied by clonal expansion of CD4+ and CD8+ blood T cells by week 6.

Of note for this clone: The antigen remains undetermined.

The assay was immunoSEQ multiplex PCR, and TCRdb's table has in-frame clones only and misses some. The sample includes more than 80,000 clones, roughly nine tenths of them seen just once. Germline trimming cut 5 bases from V and 5 bases from J; bases unmatched to any gene: 3. Germline V gene data show CDR1 as SGHTA and CDR2 as FQGNSA. CDR3 length: 13 amino acids. Sequenced here: CD4+ or CD8+ T cells sorted from blood, sampled in a trial of the OX40 agonist ivuxolimab. This TCR derives from an adult with an advanced solid tumor such as melanoma, head and neck, liver or kidney cancer. J is TRBJ2-5 and V is TRBV7-2, with 9 bases lining up with TRBD1. The CDR3 nucleotides are TGTGCCAGCAGCCGGGGGACAGGGGAGACCCAGTACTTC. As protein: CASSRGTGETQYF.